A single sample is the source of the 20 T cell receptor beta chains below, sequenced in a study of T-cell reconstitution after alpha-beta-depleted transplantation in children. A library of TCRbeta sequences, prepared with unique molecular identifiers, was generated. TCRdb independently ran MiXCR on the PCR reads; one entry per CDR3 protein. The table shows around 360,000 distinct CDR3 sequences, with 10% occurring only once. The starting material was PBMCs from the stem cell graft donor, obtained from the stem cell graft. Every receptor here comes from a human donor who donated a stem cell graft to a child with acute lymphoblastic leukemia.

The rearrangement links TRBV6-2 or TRBV6-3 to TRBJ2-7; D uncertain. Trimming took 6 bases from V and 7 from J, leaving 13 bases between them. Germline V gene lookup returns CDR1 MNHEY and CDR2 SVGEGT. This CDR3 has 12 residues. This CDR3 is CASRTRRREQYF. The CDR3 DNA reads TGTGCCAGCAGGACTCGCCGGAGAGAGCAGTACTTC.

V gene TRBV20-1 combines with J gene TRBJ2-1; 12 nucleotides agree with TRBD2. V was clipped by 5 bases and J by 3 bases; unmatched bases: 2. This CDR3 has 14 amino acids. CDR1 is DFQATT and CDR2 is SNEGSKA in the germline V gene (reference sequence). CDR3 in amino acids: CSAELAGGYNEQFF. The CDR3 DNA follows: TGCAGTGCTGAACTAGCGGGAGGCTACAATGAGCAGTTCTTC.

This clonotype came up a few times. V and J are TRBV28 and TRBJ2-5; weak D call: TRBD1 (5 bases). The CDR3 is 12 amino acids. Deletions cut 6 bases from V and 5 bases from J, with 10 bases between. CDR1 is MDHEN and CDR2 is SYDVKM in the germline V gene. The CDR3 region has the DNA TGTGCCAGCAGGGGGCTTTGGGAGACCCAGTACTTC. Translated: CASRGLWETQYF.

This clonotype was observed many times. V usage is TRBV5-1 and J usage is TRBJ2-7; perhaps TRBD2 as D (5 bases). This CDR3 region has 14 residues. CDR1 is SGHRS and CDR2 is YFSETQ in the germline V gene. Between the trimmed V and J ends, which lost 4 bases and 6 bases, there was a span of 17 bases. In DNA form, the CDR3 reads TGCGCCAGCAGCCCCGGCCCTTTAGGAGGCGAGCAGTACTTC. This translates into CASSPGPLGGEQYF.

In this sample, this clonotype turned up many times. V and J are TRBV5-1 and TRBJ2-1, with a possible D match to TRBD2 (5 bases). Trimming stripped 4 bases from V and 6 bases from J, with 17 bases between. The CDR3 runs to 15 residues. Germline V gene lookup returns CDR1 SGHRS and CDR2 YFSETQ. The CDR3 loop is CASSLSARATNEQFF. The CDR3 nucleotides are TGCGCCAGCAGCCTTAGCGCACGGGCAACCAATGAGCAGTTCTTC.

As DNA, the CDR3 is TGCGCCAGCAGCCCGGGACAGGTTAATAACTATGGCTACACCTTC. It codes for CASSPGQVNNYGYTF. The J gene is TRBJ1-2, the V gene TRBV5-1; 8 bases are shared with TRBD1. The J segment lost 1 base and the V segment lost 4 bases, leaving 6 bases of the junction unmatched. The V gene's germline CDR1 is SGHRS and CDR2 YFSETQ. The CDR3 is made up of 15 amino acids.

The V call is TRBV20-1, the J call TRBJ1-5; D remains unclear. The CDR3 runs 13 residues. The ends were cut back, 7 bases at V and 0 bases at J, with 10 bases in the middle. Germline V gene sequence: CDR1 DFQATT, CDR2 SNEGSKA (reference sequence). This chain's CDR3 is CSVWGNSNQPQHF. The CDR3 DNA reads TGCAGTGTCTGGGGTAATAGCAATCAGCCCCAGCATTTT.

J is TRBJ2-5 and V is TRBV7-2, with unresolved D. Trimming removed 3 bases from V and 5 bases from J, with 16 bases in between. Per the germline V gene, CDR1 is SGHTA and CDR2 is FQGNSA. The CDR3 extends over 15 amino acids. CDR3 residues: CASSFWEGYGETQYF. CDR3 DNA: TGTGCCAGCAGCTTTTGGGAAGGCTACGGGGAGACCCAGTACTTC.

This clonotype was seen a few times. The J gene is TRBJ2-1, the V gene TRBV27; 16 bases fit TRBD2. Germline CDR1 reads MNHEY; CDR2 reads SMNVEV (reference sequence). V lost 5 bases, J lost 9 bases, and 7 bases stayed unmatched. CDR3 size: 16 residues. CDR3 nucleotides: TGTGCCAGCAGTCCGGGACTAGCGGGAGGGCCGGGTGAGCAGTTCTTC. It yields the protein CASSPGLAGGPGEQFF.

The chain carries TRBV5-1 and TRBJ2-7, with TRBD1 identical over 7 bases. The CDR3 is 12 residues long. Looked up from germline, CDR1 is SGHRS and CDR2 is YFSETQ. Trimming took 3 bases from V and 6 from J; bases not matched to a gene: 3. In nucleotides, the CDR3 is TGCGCCAGCAGCTCCGACAGGGCCGAGCAGTACTTC. Amino acids: CASSSDRAEQYF. Filled out from reference TRBV5-1 and TRBJ2-7, the complete variable domain reads KAGVTQTPRYLIKTRGQQVTLSCSPISGHRSVSWYQQTPGQGLQFLFEYFSETQRNKGNFPGRFSGRQFSNSRSEMNVSTLELGDSALYLCASSSDRAEQYFGPGTRLTVT.

This clonotype turned up a few times. This chain joins TRBV19 and TRBJ2-3; 15 bases map to TRBD2. Germline loops: CDR1 LNHDA, CDR2 SQIVND (reference sequence). The CDR3 length is 14 residues. The J segment lost 13 bases and the V segment lost 6 bases, leaving 8 bases of the junction unmatched. The CDR3 nucleotides read TGTGCCAGTAGCTCCGGGACTAGCGGGAGGTCGGAGTATTTT. It codes for CASSSGTSGRSEYF.

A few counts support this clonotype. The chain is built from TRBV7-2 and TRBJ2-2; TRBD1 agrees at 7 bases. CDR3 length: 16 amino acids. Losses at the gene ends were 1 base for V and 3 bases for J; bases not matched to a gene: 5. Germline lookup yields CDR1 SGHTA and CDR2 FQGNSA. The CDR3 sequence: CASSLVGGGYTGELFF. The CDR3 region has the DNA TGTGCCAGCAGCTTAGTAGGGGGCGGATACACCGGGGAGCTGTTTTTT.

The chain couples TRBV7-8 to TRBJ1-1; D not certain. The length of the CDR3 is 14 residues. Germline CDR1 SGHVS, CDR2 FQNEAQ. The V gene lost 5 bases and the J gene lost 1 base, with 11 bases spanning the gap. CDR3 DNA: TGTGCCAGCAGCACCCGGGCCAGGAACACTGAAGCTTTCTTT. This encodes CASSTRARNTEAFF.

The J gene is TRBJ2-7, the V gene TRBV5-1; D gene uncertain. V was trimmed by 5 bases and J by 3 bases, leaving 12 bases between them. The CDR3 contains 13 residues. The germline gives CDR1 SGHRS, CDR2 YFSETQ. CDR3 DNA: TGCGCCAGCAGGCTAGGCTACGACTACGAGCAGTACTTC. Its translation: CASRLGYDYEQYF.

At least ten counts were recorded for this clonotype. This chain links TRBV9 with TRBJ2-3; 7 nucleotides match TRBD2. Germline CDR1 SGDLS, CDR2 YYNGEE. The CDR3 loop spans 19 amino acids. J lost 2 bases, V lost 1 base, and 16 bases had no gene match. The chain's CDR3 is CASSVNPIRGGSFTDTQYF. For the CDR3, the DNA is TGTGCCAGCAGCGTAAACCCAATTCGGGGCGGGAGCTTCACAGATACGCAGTATTTT.

To note about this clonotype: Just one base apart from a much larger clone, this may be a read error. This chain joins TRBV6-1 and TRBJ2-7; unclear D gene. Looked up from germline, CDR1 is MNHNS and CDR2 is SASEGT. The CDR3 has 13 residues. CDR3 sequence reads: CASPAPGSYERYF. DNA for the CDR3: TGTGCCAGCCCGGCGCCAGGATCCTACGAGCGGTACTTC.

This clonotype was picked up many times. The chain's CDR3 is CSAGLAGTQYF. In nucleotides, the CDR3 is TGCAGTGCTGGACTGGCAGGGACCCAGTACTTC. V usage is TRBV20-1 and J usage is TRBJ2-5; D possibly corresponds to TRBD2 (5 bases). Trimming cost V 5 bases and J 7 bases, with 11 bases left between them. Per germline, CDR1 DFQATT and CDR2 SNEGSKA (reference sequence). The CDR3 runs to 11 residues.

This clonotype was counted only a few times. This chain connects TRBV7-9 to TRBJ2-3; 8 nucleotides align to TRBD2. Germline assignment: CDR1 SEHNR and CDR2 FQNEAQ (reference sequence). V shed 4 bases, J shed 0 bases, and the junction held 3 bases outside the gene matches. This CDR3 comprises 15 residues. This CDR3 reads CASSSGTRSTDTQYF. In DNA, the CDR3 is TGTGCCAGCAGCTCCGGGACTAGAAGCACAGATACGCAGTATTTT.

V gene TRBV15 combines with J gene TRBJ1-1; D uncertain. The CDR3 is 15 amino acids. In germline, CDR1 is LNHNV, CDR2 YYDKDF (reference sequence). With 0 bases removed from V and 4 bases from J, the gap between germline ends came to 12 bases. In DNA, the CDR3 is TGTGCCACCAGCAGAGATGTGTCCGGTACCACTGAAGCTTTCTTT. Its translation is CATSRDVSGTTEAFF.

The chain joins TRBV30 to TRBJ1-1; D ambiguous. The V gene lost 0 bases and the J gene lost 3 bases, with 2 bases spanning the gap. This CDR3 has 11 amino acids. The germline gives CDR1 GTSNPN, CDR2 SVGIG (reference sequence). In nucleotides, the CDR3 is TGTGCCTGGAGTGTAGACACTGAAGCTTTCTTT. Its translation: CAWSVDTEAFF.